This TCR beta chain was sequenced in a study of blood T cell repertoires in COVID-19. Study in general: Spain, Italy and the United States supplied samples that represented acute and convalescent COVID-19. PBMCs, B-cell-depleted T cells, or T cells provided the cDNA or gDNA that made up the material.

This CDR3 comprises 13 residues. The germline V gene has CDR1 SGHAT and CDR2 FQNNGV. The V end lost 3 bases, the J end lost 7 bases, and 10 bases lay between the germline ends. In the original processing: It was from reference gene primer amplification that nucleated cell counts were estimated. This table comes from immunoSEQ multiplex PCR, and its TCRdb copy is limited to in-frame clones, with some not included. V and J calls plus clone size are reproduced from that table; the DNA served to infer D and trimming. The repertoire holds 50,000 to 75,000 clones, with 70% to 80% as singletons. The V gene is TRBV11-2, the J gene TRBJ2-1; D remains ambiguous. The source is a man aged 55 to 69 with acute or convalescent COVID-19. Specimen: peripheral blood. In nucleotides, the CDR3 is TGTGCCAGCAGCTTCTCTATTGTAAATGAGCAGTTCTTC. It codes for CASSFSIVNEQFF.